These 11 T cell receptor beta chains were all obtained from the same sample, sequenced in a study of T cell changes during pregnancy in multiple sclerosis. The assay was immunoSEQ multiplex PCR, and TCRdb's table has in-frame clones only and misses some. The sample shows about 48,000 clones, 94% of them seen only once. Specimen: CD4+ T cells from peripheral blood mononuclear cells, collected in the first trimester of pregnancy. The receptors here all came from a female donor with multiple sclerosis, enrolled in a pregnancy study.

The CDR3 DNA is TGTGCCAGCAGTCCAACCCCCGACATAGCCAAAAACATTCAGTACTTC. Translating gives CASSPTPDIAKNIQYF. The chain is built from TRBV27 and TRBJ2-4, with no clear D. The germline V gene has CDR1 MNHEY and CDR2 SMNVEV (reference sequence). V dropped 5 bases and J dropped 0 bases, with 14 bases sitting between them. This CDR3 has 16 amino acids.

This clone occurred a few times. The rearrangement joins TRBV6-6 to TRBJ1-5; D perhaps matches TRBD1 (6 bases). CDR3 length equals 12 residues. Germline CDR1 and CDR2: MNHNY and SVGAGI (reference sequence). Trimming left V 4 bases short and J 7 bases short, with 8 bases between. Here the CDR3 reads CASSSRGQPQHF. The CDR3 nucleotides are TGTGCCAGCAGTTCCAGGGGACAGCCCCAGCATTTT.

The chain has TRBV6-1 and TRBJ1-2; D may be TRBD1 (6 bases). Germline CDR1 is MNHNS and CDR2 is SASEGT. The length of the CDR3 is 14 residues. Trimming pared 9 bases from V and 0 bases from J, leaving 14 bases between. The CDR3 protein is CASTLQGSNYGYTF. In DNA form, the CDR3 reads TGTGCCAGTACTCTACAGGGTTCTAACTATGGCTACACCTTC.

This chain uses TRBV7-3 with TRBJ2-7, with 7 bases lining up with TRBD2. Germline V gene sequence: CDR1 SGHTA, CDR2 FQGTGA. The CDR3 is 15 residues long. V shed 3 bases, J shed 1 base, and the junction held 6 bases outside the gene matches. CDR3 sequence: CASSFSSGGSYEQYF. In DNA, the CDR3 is TGTGCCAGCAGCTTCAGCTCGGGAGGTTCCTACGAGCAGTACTTC.

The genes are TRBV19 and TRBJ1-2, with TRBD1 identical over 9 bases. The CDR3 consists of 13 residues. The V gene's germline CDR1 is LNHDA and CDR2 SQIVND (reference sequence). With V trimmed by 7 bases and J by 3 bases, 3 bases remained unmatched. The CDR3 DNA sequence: TGTGCCAGTAACAGGGGGCAGGACTATGGCTACACCTTC. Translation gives CASNRGQDYGYTF.

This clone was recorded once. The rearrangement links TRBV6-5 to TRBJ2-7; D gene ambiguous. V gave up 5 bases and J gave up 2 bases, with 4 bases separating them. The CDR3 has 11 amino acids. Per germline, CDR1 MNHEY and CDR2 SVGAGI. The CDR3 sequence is CASSTAYEQYF. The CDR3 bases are TGTGCCAGCAGTACGGCCTACGAGCAGTACTTC.

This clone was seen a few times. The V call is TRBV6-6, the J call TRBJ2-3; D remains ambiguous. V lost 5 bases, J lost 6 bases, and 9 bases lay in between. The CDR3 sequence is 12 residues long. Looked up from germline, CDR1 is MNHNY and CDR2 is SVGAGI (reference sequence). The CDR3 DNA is TGTGCCAGCAGTACTGGTTTGGATACGCAGTATTTT. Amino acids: CASSTGLDTQYF.

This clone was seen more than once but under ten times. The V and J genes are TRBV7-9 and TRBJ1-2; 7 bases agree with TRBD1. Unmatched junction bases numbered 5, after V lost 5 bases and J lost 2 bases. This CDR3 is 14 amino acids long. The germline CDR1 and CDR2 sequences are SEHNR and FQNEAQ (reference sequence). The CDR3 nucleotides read TGTGCCAGCAGCACGACAGGGTTCAACTATGGCTACACCTTC. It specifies CASSTTGFNYGYTF.

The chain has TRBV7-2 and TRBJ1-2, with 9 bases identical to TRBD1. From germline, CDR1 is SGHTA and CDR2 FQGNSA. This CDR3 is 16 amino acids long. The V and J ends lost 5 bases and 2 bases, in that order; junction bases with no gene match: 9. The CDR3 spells CASSPRDRALNYGYTF. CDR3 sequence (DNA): TGTGCCAGCAGCCCCCGGGACAGGGCCTTAAACTATGGCTACACCTTC.

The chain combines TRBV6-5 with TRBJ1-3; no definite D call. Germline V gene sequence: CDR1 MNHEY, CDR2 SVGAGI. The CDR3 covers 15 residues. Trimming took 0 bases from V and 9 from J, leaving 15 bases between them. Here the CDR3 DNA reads TGTGCCAGCAGTTACTCGCGGTTCGTGAGGGCCACCATATATTTT. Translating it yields CASSYSRFVRATIYF.

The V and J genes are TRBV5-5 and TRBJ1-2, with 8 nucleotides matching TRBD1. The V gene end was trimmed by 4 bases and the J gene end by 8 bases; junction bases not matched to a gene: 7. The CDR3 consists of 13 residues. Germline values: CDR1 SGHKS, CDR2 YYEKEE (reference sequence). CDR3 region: CASSRTGLQGYTF. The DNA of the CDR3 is TGTGCCAGCAGCCGGACAGGGCTACAGGGCTACACCTTC. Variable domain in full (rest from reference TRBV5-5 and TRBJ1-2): DAGVTQSPTHLIKTRGQQVTLRCSPISGHKSVSWYQQVLGQGPQFIFQYYEKEERGRGNFPDRFSARQFPNYSSELNVNALLLGDSALYLCASSRTGLQGYTFGSGTRLTVV.